This record concerns one T cell receptor beta chain sequence. This entry belongs to a study of blood T cell repertoires in COVID-19. For the study at large: The United States, Italy and Spain provided the acute and convalescent COVID-19 samples. Sources were T cells, B-cell-depleted T cells, or PBMCs; the material itself was cDNA or gDNA.

The CDR3 has 12 amino acids. Germline values: CDR1 SGHRS, CDR2 YFSETQ. Trimming removed 3 bases from V and 5 bases from J, with 3 bases in between. Per the original methods: It was from reference gene primer amplification that nucleated cell counts were estimated. Here immunoSEQ multiplex PCR was the method, and the copy in TCRdb shows in-frame clones only, minus some. That table furnishes V, J and clone size, whereas the DNA furnished D and trimming. The table shows more than 95,000 clones, with 75% to 85% occurring only once. The sequence derives from a man between 60 and 70 years old with acute or convalescent COVID-19. The V and J genes are TRBV5-1 and TRBJ1-6; D remains ambiguous. The sample taken for sequencing was peripheral blood. CDR3 in amino acids: CASSSNNSPLHF. Here the CDR3 DNA reads TGCGCCAGCAGCTCAAATAATTCACCCCTCCACTTT.